This T cell receptor (beta chain) was sequenced during a study of shared clonotypes between healthy human individuals. Remarks on this clone: Its specificity is not known.

Some clones are missing from TCRdb's copy, which holds only in-frame ones; the method was immunoSEQ multiplex PCR. The sample lists around 2,000,000 clones, just over 90% occurring once. CDR3 length: 14 residues. CDR1 and CDR2 from the germline V gene are SGHNT and YYREEE (reference sequence). Trimming cost V 2 bases and J 1 base; bases outside gene matches: 2. Whole-study findings and limits: Some clonotypes were shared by all four sorted-subset donors, while others were not shared. The non-shared ones had lower generation probabilities than the shared ones. About 5% of naive CD4 clonotypes were common to a few donors.

Positive CCR7 selection of CD45RO-negative cells yielded the naive CD8 cells, and terminally differentiated effector memory CD45RA+ cells were excluded. This TCR derives from a man younger than 35 in good health. Some clones in this sample may be carry-over from other donors' samples. Sequencing was performed on naive CD8+ T cells from PBMCs. The chain employs TRBV5-4 and TRBJ1-1, with 7 bases aligning to TRBD1. CDR3 in amino acids: CASSFTGANTEAFF. The DNA for the CDR3 is TGTGCCAGCAGCTTCACAGGGGCGAACACTGAAGCTTTCTTT. The variable domain in full, completed from reference TRBV5-4 and TRBJ1-1, reads ETGVTQSPTHLIKTRGQQVTLRCSSQSGHNTVSWYQQALGQGPQFIFQYYREEENGRGNFPPRFSGLQFPNYSSELNVNALELDDSALYLCASSFTGANTEAFFGQGTRLTVV.